This TCR beta chain was recovered during a study of blood T cell repertoires in COVID-19. The germline V and J ends were trimmed by 2 bases and 2 bases, with 12 bases remaining between them. The length of the CDR3 is 15 residues. Germline CDR1 KGHSH, CDR2 LQKENI. Cohorts were assigned according to the clinical history that participants reported. Here immunoSEQ multiplex PCR was the method, and the copy in TCRdb shows in-frame clones only, minus some. The table has around 360,000 clones, around 87% seen once. What was sequenced was PBMCs or T cells enriched from blood (not recorded which). This sequence originates from a man aged 35 to 55 in a cohort exposed to, infected with or recovered from COVID-19 (not recorded which). The genes are TRBV18 and TRBJ2-5, with D tentatively TRBD2 (6 bases). The CDR3, as DNA: TGTGCCAGCTCACCAGGGAGGCCGGTTCAAGAGACCCAGTACTTC. Its translation is CASSPGRPVQETQYF. The full variable domain, its missing parts supplied by reference TRBV18 and TRBJ2-5, is NAGVMQNPRHLVRRRGQEARLRCSPMKGHSHVYWYRQLPEEGLKFMVYLQKENIIDESGMPKERFSAEFPKEGPSILRIQQVVRGDSAAYFCASSPGRPVQETQYFGPGTRLLVL.